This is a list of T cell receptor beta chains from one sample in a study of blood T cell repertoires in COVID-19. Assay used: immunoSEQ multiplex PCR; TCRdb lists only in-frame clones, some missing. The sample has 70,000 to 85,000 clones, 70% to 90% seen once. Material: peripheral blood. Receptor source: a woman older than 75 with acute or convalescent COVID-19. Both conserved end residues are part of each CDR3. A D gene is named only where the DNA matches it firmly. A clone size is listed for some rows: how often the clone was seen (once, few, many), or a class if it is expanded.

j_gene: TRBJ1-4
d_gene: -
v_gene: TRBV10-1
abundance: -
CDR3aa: CASSQTVGEKLFF
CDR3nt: TGCGCCAGCAGTCAAACAGTCGGTGAAAAACTGTTTTTT

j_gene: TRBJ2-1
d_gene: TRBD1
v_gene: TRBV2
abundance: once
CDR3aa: CASSEYRGSEQFF
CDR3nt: TGTGCCAGCAGTGAGTACAGGGGCAGTGAGCAGTTCTTC

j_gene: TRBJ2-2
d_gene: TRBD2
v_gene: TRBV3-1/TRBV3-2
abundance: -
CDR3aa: CASSLTSGATGELFF
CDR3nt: TGTGCCAGCAGCTTGACTAGCGGGGCAACCGGGGAGCTGTTTTTT

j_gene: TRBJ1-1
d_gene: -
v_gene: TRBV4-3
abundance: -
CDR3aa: CASSQEGTFPTEAFF
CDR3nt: TGCGCCAGCAGCCAAGAAGGGACATTCCCAACTGAAGCTTTCTTT

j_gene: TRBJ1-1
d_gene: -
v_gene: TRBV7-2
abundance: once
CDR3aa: CASSLGTDINTEAFF
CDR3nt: TGTGCCAGCAGCTTAGGGACAGATATTAACACTGAAGCTTTCTTT

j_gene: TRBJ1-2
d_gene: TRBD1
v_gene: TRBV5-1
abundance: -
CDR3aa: CASRRGGDYGYTF
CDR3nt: TGCGCCAGCAGACGAGGGGGCGACTATGGCTACACCTTC

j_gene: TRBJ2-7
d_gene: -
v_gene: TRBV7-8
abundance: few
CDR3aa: CASSLPGAYEQYF
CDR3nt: TGTGCCAGCAGCTTACCGGGAGCATACGAGCAGTACTTC

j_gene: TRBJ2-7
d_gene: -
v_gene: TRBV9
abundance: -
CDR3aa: CASSAGNTYEQYF
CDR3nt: TGTGCCAGCAGCGCGGGGAACACCTACGAGCAGTACTTC

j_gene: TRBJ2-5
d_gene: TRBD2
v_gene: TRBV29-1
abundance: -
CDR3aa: CSVVLAGGTRETQYF
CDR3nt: TGCAGCGTTGTGTTAGCGGGGGGTACGCGGGAGACCCAGTACTTC

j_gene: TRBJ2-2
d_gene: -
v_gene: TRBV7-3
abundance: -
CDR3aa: CASSQGGSTGELFF
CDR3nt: TGTGCCAGCAGCCAAGGGGGAAGCACCGGGGAGCTGTTTTTT

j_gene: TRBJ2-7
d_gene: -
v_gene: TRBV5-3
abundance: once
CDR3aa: CARSPCELGQYF
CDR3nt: TGTGCCAGAAGCCCTTGTGAGCTTGGGCAGTACTTC

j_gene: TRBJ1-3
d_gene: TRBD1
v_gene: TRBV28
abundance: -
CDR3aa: CASSSGDRGLRNTIYF
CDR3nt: TGTGCCAGCAGTTCCGGGGACAGGGGGCTTAGAAACACCATATATTTT

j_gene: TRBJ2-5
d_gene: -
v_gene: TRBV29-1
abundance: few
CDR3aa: CSVQGRMGPETQYF
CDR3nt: TGCAGCGTCCAAGGACGGATGGGGCCCGAGACCCAGTACTTC

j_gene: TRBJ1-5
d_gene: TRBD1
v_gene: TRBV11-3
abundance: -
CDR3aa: CASSLEQTGEGNQPQHF
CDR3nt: TGTGCCAGCAGCTTAGAACAAACAGGGGAAGGGAATCAGCCCCAGCATTTT

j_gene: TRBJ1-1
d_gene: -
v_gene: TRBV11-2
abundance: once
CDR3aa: CASSLEGLNTEAFF
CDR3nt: TGTGCCAGCAGCTTAGAGGGGCTGAACACTGAAGCTTTCTTT

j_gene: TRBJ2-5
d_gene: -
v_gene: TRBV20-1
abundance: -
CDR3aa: CSARPEETQYF
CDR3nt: TGCAGTGCCCGCCCGGAGGAGACCCAGTACTTC

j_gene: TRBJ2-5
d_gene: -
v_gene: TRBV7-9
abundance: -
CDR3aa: CASSPVGGETQYF
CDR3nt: TGTGCCAGCAGCCCCGTTGGAGGAGAGACCCAGTACTTC

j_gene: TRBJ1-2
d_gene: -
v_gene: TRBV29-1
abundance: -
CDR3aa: CSAATGFYGYTF
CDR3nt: TGCAGCGCAGCTACAGGGTTCTATGGCTACACCTTC

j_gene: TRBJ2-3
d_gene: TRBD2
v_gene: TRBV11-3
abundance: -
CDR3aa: CASSSSLAGGLPDTQYF
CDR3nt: TGTGCCAGCAGCTCTTCCCTAGCGGGGGGGCTGCCAGATACGCAGTATTTT

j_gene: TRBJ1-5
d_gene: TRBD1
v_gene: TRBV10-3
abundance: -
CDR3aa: CAISERQGGNQPQHF
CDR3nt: TGTGCCATCAGTGAGCGGCAGGGGGGAAATCAGCCCCAGCATTTT

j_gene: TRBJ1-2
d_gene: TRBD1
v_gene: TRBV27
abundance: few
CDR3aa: CASSTGTGGRGYTF
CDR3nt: TGTGCCAGCAGCACCGGGACAGGGGGCCGGGGCTACACCTTC

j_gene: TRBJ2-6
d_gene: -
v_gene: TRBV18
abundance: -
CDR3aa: CASSQQGHSGANVLTF
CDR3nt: TGTGCCAGCTCTCAACAGGGACACTCTGGGGCCAACGTCCTGACTTTC

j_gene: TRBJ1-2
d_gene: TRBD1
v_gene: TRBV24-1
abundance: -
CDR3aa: CAIRAGTGGYGYTF
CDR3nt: TGTGCCATTAGAGCCGGGACAGGGGGCTATGGCTACACCTTC

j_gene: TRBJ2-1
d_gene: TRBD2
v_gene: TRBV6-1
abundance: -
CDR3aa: CASSESGGARTYNEQFF
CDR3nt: TGTGCCAGCAGTGAATCCGGGGGGGCTAGGACCTACAATGAGCAGTTCTTC

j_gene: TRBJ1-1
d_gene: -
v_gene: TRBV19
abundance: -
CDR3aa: CASSSPRAMNTEAFF
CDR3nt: TGTGCCAGTAGTTCACCGAGGGCAATGAACACTGAAGCTTTCTTT

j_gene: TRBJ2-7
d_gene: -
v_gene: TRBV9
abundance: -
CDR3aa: CASSVGLEYEQYF
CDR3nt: TGTGCCAGCAGCGTAGGGTTGGAGTACGAGCAGTACTTC

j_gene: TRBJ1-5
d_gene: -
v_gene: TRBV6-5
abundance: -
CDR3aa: CASRPGAGSNQPQHF
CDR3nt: TGTGCCAGCAGGCCCGGGGCGGGGAGCAATCAGCCCCAGCATTTT

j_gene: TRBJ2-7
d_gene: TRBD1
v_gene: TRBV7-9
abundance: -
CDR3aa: CASSKDRASSYEQYF
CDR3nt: TGTGCCAGCAGCAAGGACAGGGCCAGCTCCTACGAGCAGTACTTC

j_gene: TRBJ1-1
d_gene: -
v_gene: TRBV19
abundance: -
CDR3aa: CASRRTVSGGTEAFF
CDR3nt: TGTGCCAGTCGACGGACAGTTTCTGGGGGCACTGAAGCTTTCTTT

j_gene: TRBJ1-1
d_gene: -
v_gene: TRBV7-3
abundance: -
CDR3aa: CASSPREKEAFF
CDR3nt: TGTGCCAGCAGCCCCCGCGAGAAGGAAGCTTTCTTT

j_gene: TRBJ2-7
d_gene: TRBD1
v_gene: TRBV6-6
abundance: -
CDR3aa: CASRVDRAGEQYF
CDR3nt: TGTGCCAGCAGGGTGGACAGGGCGGGAGAGCAGTACTTC

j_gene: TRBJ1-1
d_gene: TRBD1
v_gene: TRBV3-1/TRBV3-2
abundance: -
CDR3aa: CASSPRDRPYTEAFF
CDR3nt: TGTGCCAGCAGCCCCCGGGACAGGCCGTACACTGAAGCTTTCTTT

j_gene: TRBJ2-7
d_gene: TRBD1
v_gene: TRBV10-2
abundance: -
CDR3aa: CASSESQGVFNEQYF
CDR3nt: TGCGCCAGCAGTGAGTCACAGGGGGTATTTAACGAGCAGTACTTC

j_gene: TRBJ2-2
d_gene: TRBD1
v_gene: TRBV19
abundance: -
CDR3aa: CASRPSRGTEDTGELFF
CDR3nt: TGTGCCAGTAGGCCATCCCGAGGGACAGAAGACACCGGGGAGCTGTTTTTT

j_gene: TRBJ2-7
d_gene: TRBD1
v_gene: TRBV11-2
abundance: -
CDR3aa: CASSFTRDRPYEQYF
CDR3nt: TGTGCCAGCAGCTTCACCCGGGACAGACCTTACGAGCAGTACTTC

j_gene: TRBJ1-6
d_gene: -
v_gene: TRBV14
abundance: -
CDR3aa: CASSQDIQGLNSPLHF
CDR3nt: TGTGCCAGCAGCCAAGATATTCAGGGGCTAAATTCACCCCTCCACTTT

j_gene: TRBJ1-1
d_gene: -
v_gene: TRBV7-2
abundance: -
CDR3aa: CASSLEGENTEAFF
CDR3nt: TGTGCCAGCAGCTTAGAAGGGGAGAACACTGAAGCTTTCTTT

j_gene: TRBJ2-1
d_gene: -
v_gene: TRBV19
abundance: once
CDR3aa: CASSQTGPRSDEQFF
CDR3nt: TGTGCCAGTAGTCAGACAGGCCCTCGATCGGATGAGCAGTTCTTC

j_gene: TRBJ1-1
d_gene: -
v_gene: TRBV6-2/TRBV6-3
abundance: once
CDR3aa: CASSLTVNTEAFF
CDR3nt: TGTGCCAGCAGTTTGACAGTAAACACTGAAGCTTTCTTT

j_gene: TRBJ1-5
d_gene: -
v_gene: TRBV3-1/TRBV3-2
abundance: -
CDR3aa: CASSEGDSNQPQHF
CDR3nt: TGTGCCAGCAGCGAGGGGGATAGCAATCAGCCCCAGCATTTT

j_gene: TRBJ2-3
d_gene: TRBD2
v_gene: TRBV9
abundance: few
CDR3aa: CASSVGASGGVTDTQYF
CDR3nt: TGTGCCAGCAGCGTAGGGGCTAGCGGGGGGGTAACAGATACGCAGTATTTT

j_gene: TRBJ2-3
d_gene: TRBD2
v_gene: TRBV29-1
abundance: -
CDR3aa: CSVVLAGVSTDTQYF
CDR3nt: TGCAGCGTTGTTTTAGCGGGGGTGAGCACAGATACGCAGTATTTT

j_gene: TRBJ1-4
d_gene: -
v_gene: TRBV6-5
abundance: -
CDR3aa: CASRRMTGTNEKLFF
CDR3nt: TGTGCCAGCAGGAGGATGACAGGTACTAATGAAAAACTGTTTTTT

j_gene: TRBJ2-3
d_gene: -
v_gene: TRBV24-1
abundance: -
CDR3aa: CATTEGGSTDTQYF
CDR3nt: TGTGCCACCACTGAGGGAGGCAGCACAGATACGCAGTATTTT

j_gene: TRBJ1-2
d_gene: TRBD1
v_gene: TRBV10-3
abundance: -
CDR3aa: CAISASGTGVDYGYTF
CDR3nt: TGTGCCATCAGTGCCTCCGGGACAGGGGTCGACTATGGCTACACCTTC

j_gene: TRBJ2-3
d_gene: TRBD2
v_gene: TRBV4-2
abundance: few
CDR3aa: CASSPSGSGGGRSTDTQYF
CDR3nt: TGTGCCAGCAGCCCGTCAGGTAGCGGGGGAGGGCGTAGCACAGATACGCAGTATTTT

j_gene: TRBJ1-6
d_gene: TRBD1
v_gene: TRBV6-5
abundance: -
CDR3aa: CASSRQGNSPLHF
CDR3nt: TGTGCCAGCAGTAGACAGGGTAATTCACCCCTCCACTTT

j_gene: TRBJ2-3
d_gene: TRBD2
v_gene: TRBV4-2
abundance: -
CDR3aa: CASSQAGGRGATDTQYF
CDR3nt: TGTGCCAGCAGCCAAGCCGGAGGGCGGGGGGCTACAGATACGCAGTATTTT

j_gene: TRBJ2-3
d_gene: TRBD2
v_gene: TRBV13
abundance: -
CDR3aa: CASSSRLVASGGDPAQYF
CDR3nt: TGTGCCAGCAGCTCTAGACTGGTTGCTAGCGGGGGGGACCCCGCGCAGTATTTT

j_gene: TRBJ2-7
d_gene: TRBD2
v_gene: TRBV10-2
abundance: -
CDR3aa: CASSESQRGNYEQYF
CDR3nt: TGCGCCAGCAGTGAGTCGCAGCGGGGGAACTACGAGCAGTACTTC

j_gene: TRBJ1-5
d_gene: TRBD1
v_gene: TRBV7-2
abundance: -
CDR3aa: CASSLSGQGQPQHF
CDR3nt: TGTGCCAGCAGCTTAAGCGGACAGGGACAGCCCCAGCATTTT

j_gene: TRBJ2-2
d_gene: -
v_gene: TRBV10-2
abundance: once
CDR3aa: CASSQNTDYWRGNTGELFF
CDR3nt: TGCGCCAGCAGTCAAAATACCGACTATTGGCGGGGAAACACCGGGGAGCTGTTTTTT

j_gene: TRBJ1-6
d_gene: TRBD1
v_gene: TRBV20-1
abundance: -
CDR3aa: CSASAQGVGGNSPLHF
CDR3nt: TGCAGTGCTAGTGCACAGGGGGTAGGCGGTAATTCACCCCTCCACTTT

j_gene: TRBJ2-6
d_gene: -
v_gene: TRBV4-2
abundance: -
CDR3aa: CASSQVGAGVGASGANVLTF
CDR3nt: TGTGCCAGCAGCCAAGTGGGTGCCGGAGTGGGGGCCTCTGGGGCCAACGTCCTGACTTTC